This T cell receptor beta chain was identified in a study of T cell changes during pregnancy in multiple sclerosis. Germline CDR1 is MGHDK and CDR2 is SYGVNS. V shed 3 bases and J shed 5 bases, with 10 bases lying between them. This CDR3 has 13 residues. This clone has only one observation. The repertoire was sequenced with immunoSEQ multiplex PCR; TCRdb's copy has only in-frame clones and lacks some. In the table there are 20,000 to 25,000 clones, roughly nine tenths of which are singletons. The chain recombines TRBV25-1 with TRBJ1-1; D not resolved. The receptor was isolated from a female donor in good health, enrolled as a control in a pregnancy study. The sample was CD4+ T cells from peripheral blood mononuclear cells, taken after pregnancy. The CDR3 spells CASSDFTVTEAFF. The CDR3, as DNA: TGTGCCAGCAGTGATTTTACAGTTACTGAAGCTTTCTTT.